These T cell receptor beta chains were read from a single sample in a study of spatial heterogeneity in lung cancer. TCRdb called the 5' RACE reads again in MiXCR, with one record for every CDR3 protein. Here the sample spans about 23,000 distinct CDR3 sequences, 4% to 6% being singletons. The sequencing used PBMCs, collected at surgery. Source of these receptors: a male donor with early-stage non-small cell lung cancer. Both conserved end residues are part of each CDR3. The D gene is left open where the match is weak. The listing skips clone size in some rows; elsewhere it reads once, few, many or a size class.

clone size: many
J gene: TRBJ2-1
V gene: TRBV7-2
D gene: .
CDR3 protein: CASSSPNYNEQFF
CDR3 DNA: TGTGCCAGCAGCTCGCCAAATTACAATGAGCAGTTCTTC

clone size: many
J gene: TRBJ2-1
V gene: TRBV5-1
D gene: TRBD2
CDR3 protein: CASSLEGGGRDEQFF
CDR3 DNA: TGCGCCAGCAGCTTGGAGGGCGGGGGACGGGATGAGCAGTTCTTC

clone size: many
J gene: TRBJ1-5
V gene: TRBV7-2
D gene: .
CDR3 protein: CASSLEHYNQPQHF
CDR3 DNA: TGTGCCAGCAGCTTAGAACACTACAATCAGCCCCAGCATTTT

clone size: many
J gene: TRBJ2-1
V gene: TRBV28
D gene: .
CDR3 protein: CASRPRDLRYNEQFF
CDR3 DNA: TGTGCCAGCAGACCCCGGGACCTTCGTTACAATGAGCAGTTCTTC

clone size: many
J gene: TRBJ2-3
V gene: TRBV20-1
D gene: TRBD1
CDR3 protein: CSARAGGTDTQYF
CDR3 DNA: TGCAGTGCTAGGGCAGGGGGAACAGATACGCAGTATTTT

clone size: many
J gene: TRBJ2-3
V gene: TRBV29-1
D gene: .
CDR3 protein: CSVVGGEANTDTQYF
CDR3 DNA: TGCAGCGTTGTAGGCGGGGAGGCGAACACAGATACGCAGTATTTT

clone size: many
J gene: TRBJ2-5
V gene: TRBV3-1
D gene: .
CDR3 protein: CASSQDWTGSKAGETQYF
CDR3 DNA: TGTGCCAGCAGCCAAGATTGGACGGGCAGTAAGGCAGGAGAGACCCAGTACTTC

clone size: many
J gene: TRBJ2-7
V gene: TRBV12-3/TRBV12-4
D gene: .
CDR3 protein: CASSPIGWDGLSYEQYF
CDR3 DNA: TGTGCCAGCAGCCCCATAGGATGGGACGGCCTCTCCTACGAGCAGTACTTC

clone size: .
J gene: TRBJ1-1
V gene: TRBV19
D gene: .
CDR3 protein: CASSIDRTGSLEAFF
CDR3 DNA: TGTGCCAGTAGTATAGATCGGACCGGGAGCCTTGAAGCTTTCTTT

clone size: .
J gene: TRBJ2-7
V gene: TRBV4-1
D gene: TRBD1
CDR3 protein: CASSQGTGGWGNEQYF
CDR3 DNA: TGCGCCAGCAGCCAAGGGACAGGGGGGTGGGGAAACGAGCAGTACTTC

clone size: many
J gene: TRBJ2-5
V gene: TRBV20-1
D gene: TRBD2
CDR3 protein: CSARVTSGGSETQYF
CDR3 DNA: TGCAGTGCTAGAGTAACTAGCGGGGGTTCAGAGACCCAGTACTTC

clone size: many
J gene: TRBJ2-7
V gene: TRBV3-1
D gene: .
CDR3 protein: CASSQDVSPGYSYEQYF
CDR3 DNA: TGTGCCAGCAGCCAAGACGTATCTCCAGGGTACTCCTACGAGCAGTACTTC

clone size: medium-sized
J gene: TRBJ2-7
V gene: TRBV11-2
D gene: .
CDR3 protein: CASSFERIRFF
CDR3 DNA: TGTGCCAGCAGCTTCGAGCGGATCCGTTTCTTC

clone size: many
J gene: TRBJ2-5
V gene: TRBV30
D gene: TRBD1
CDR3 protein: CAWSSRGETQYF
CDR3 DNA: TGTGCCTGGAGTAGCAGGGGGGAGACCCAGTACTTC

clone size: .
J gene: TRBJ2-1
V gene: TRBV11-3
D gene: .
CDR3 protein: CASSLEGSGHPYNEQFF
CDR3 DNA: TGTGCCAGCAGCTTAGAGGGGTCGGGACACCCTTACAATGAGCAGTTCTTC

clone size: medium-sized
J gene: TRBJ1-5
V gene: TRBV6-2/TRBV6-3
D gene: .
CDR3 protein: CASRRPTGSGYQPQHF
CDR3 DNA: TGTGCCAGCAGACGCCCCACAGGTTCAGGCTATCAGCCCCAGCATTTT

clone size: many
J gene: TRBJ1-4
V gene: TRBV18
D gene: .
CDR3 protein: CASSPPNTGFNEKLFF
CDR3 DNA: TGTGCCAGCTCACCACCGAACACTGGGTTTAATGAAAAACTGTTTTTT

clone size: many
J gene: TRBJ2-7
V gene: TRBV29-1
D gene: .
CDR3 protein: CSVQGSSSYEQYF
CDR3 DNA: TGCAGCGTCCAGGGCTCCTCGTCCTACGAGCAGTACTTC

clone size: many
J gene: TRBJ2-7
V gene: TRBV11-2
D gene: TRBD2
CDR3 protein: CASSLGSSGSFYEQYF
CDR3 DNA: TGTGCCAGCAGCTTAGGGTCTAGCGGGAGTTTCTACGAGCAGTACTTC

clone size: many
J gene: TRBJ1-2
V gene: TRBV20-1
D gene: .
CDR3 protein: CSASSGYGYTF
CDR3 DNA: TGCAGTGCTAGCTCGGGGTATGGCTACACCTTC

clone size: .
J gene: TRBJ2-7
V gene: TRBV6-5
D gene: TRBD1
CDR3 protein: CASSSWDRSSYEQYF
CDR3 DNA: TGTGCCAGCAGTTCCTGGGACAGGTCCTCCTACGAGCAGTACTTC

clone size: many
J gene: TRBJ2-2
V gene: TRBV11-2
D gene: .
CDR3 protein: CASKAQRVAGGNTGELFF
CDR3 DNA: TGTGCCAGCAAAGCCCAGCGGGTGGCAGGGGGAAACACCGGGGAGCTGTTTTTT